These T cell receptor beta chains were read from a single sample in a study of T cell repertoires in cytomegalovirus infection. TCRdb analysed the reads with MiXCR anew, one entry per CDR3 protein. This repertoire shows 500,000 to 600,000 distinct CDR3 sequences, approximately 17% found once; its top ten account for about 24%. Sequencing used CD8+ T cells from PBMCs. These receptors were taken from a human donor in good health (CMV status not recorded). Some clones in this sample may be carry-over from other donors' samples. CDR3s include the opening cysteine and the closing phenylalanine or tryptophan. The D gene is left open where the match is weak. The listing skips clone size in some rows; elsewhere it reads once, few, many or a size class.

abundance | j_gene | v_gene | d_gene | CDR3aa | CDR3nt
many | TRBJ2-1 | TRBV6-4 | TRBD1 | CASSPGQGVEQFF | TGTGCCAGCAGCCCGGGACAGGGGGTTGAGCAGTTCTTC
NA | TRBJ2-2 | TRBV7-9 | NA | CASSLWRDRIYTGELFF | TGTGCCAGCAGCTTATGGAGAGACAGGATTTACACCGGGGAGCTGTTTTTT
many | TRBJ1-2 | TRBV7-9 | TRBD1 | CASSSPDRGDYGYTF | TGTGCCAGCAGCTCCCCGGACAGGGGAGACTATGGCTACACCTTC
few | TRBJ1-2 | TRBV4-1 | NA | CASSQDSRDYGYTF | TGCGCCAGCAGCCAAGATTCCAGGGACTATGGCTACACCTTC
NA | TRBJ2-2 | TRBV27 | TRBD1 | CASAGTGDSGVLFF | TGTGCCAGCGCCGGGACAGGGGACTCCGGGGTGCTGTTTTTT
many | TRBJ2-5 | TRBV7-8 | TRBD1 | CASTPRTGGSGWETQYF | TGTGCCAGCACCCCAAGGACAGGGGGCAGCGGGTGGGAGACCCAGTACTTC
many | TRBJ2-5 | TRBV12-3/TRBV12-4 | NA | CASSSSGQLETQYF | TGTGCCAGCAGTTCCTCCGGACAGTTGGAGACCCAGTACTTC
few | TRBJ2-7 | TRBV27 | TRBD2 | CASSPGTSGISYEQYF | TGTGCCAGCAGTCCCGGGACTAGCGGGATCTCCTACGAGCAGTACTTC
NA | TRBJ2-3 | TRBV29-1 | NA | CSAEEGQGDTQYF | TGCAGCGCCGAGGAGGGGCAAGGAGATACGCAGTATTTT
few | TRBJ2-7 | TRBV6-1 | NA | CASSYDVGGISYEQYF | TGTGCCAGCAGTTATGATGTCGGGGGAATCTCCTACGAGCAGTACTTC
NA | TRBJ1-5 | TRBV2 | NA | CASNGRGSNQPQHF | TGTGCCAGCAATGGCAGGGGTAGCAATCAGCCCCAGCATTTT
NA | TRBJ1-1 | TRBV19 | TRBD1 | CAISPDREGKTEAFF | TGTGCCATTAGCCCGGACAGGGAAGGGAAAACTGAAGCTTTCTTT
many | TRBJ2-7 | TRBV5-5 | TRBD1 | CASSLTLGQPAYEQYF | TGTGCCAGCAGCTTGACCTTGGGACAGCCGGCCTACGAGCAGTACTTC
many | TRBJ1-5 | TRBV12-3/TRBV12-4 | TRBD1 | CASRGTGASNQPQHF | TGTGCCAGCAGGGGGACAGGGGCTAGCAATCAGCCCCAGCATTTT
few | TRBJ1-2 | TRBV6-5 | TRBD1 | CASSGQEFNYGYTF | TGTGCCAGCAGCGGACAGGAGTTTAACTATGGCTACACCTTC
many | TRBJ2-5 | TRBV7-3 | TRBD1 | CASSPSPGQGTETQYF | TGTGCCAGCAGCCCCTCGCCGGGACAGGGTACAGAGACCCAGTACTTC
many | TRBJ2-7 | TRBV4-2 | NA | CASSPDGDEQYF | TGTGCCAGCAGCCCGGACGGCGACGAGCAGTACTTC
many | TRBJ2-3 | TRBV19 | NA | CASSSRTTEDSTDTQYF | TGTGCCAGTAGTAGCAGAACTACCGAGGACAGCACAGATACGCAGTATTTT
many | TRBJ2-7 | TRBV12-3/TRBV12-4 | NA | CASSSSFGGQSYEQYF | TGTGCCAGCAGTTCATCGTTCGGGGGACAGTCCTACGAGCAGTACTTC
many | TRBJ1-4 | TRBV7-9 | NA | CASRDTGLNEKLFF | TGTGCCAGCAGGGACACGGGGCTTAATGAAAAACTGTTTTTT
many | TRBJ2-7 | TRBV12-5 | NA | CASGLTPYEQYF | TGTGCTAGTGGTTTGACTCCCTACGAGCAGTACTTC